This entry lists 21 T cell receptor beta chains sequenced from one sample in a study of graft-versus-host responses after intestinal transplantation. TCRdb keeps only in-frame clones here, not all; method: immunoSEQ multiplex PCR. The sample has about 100,000 clones, roughly 87% seen once. Their antigens are not known. The specimen was unstimulated CD4+ T cells sorted from spleen or lymph node cells, collected before transplant. These receptors originate from a human donor who was the organ donor for an intestinal transplant.

The V call is TRBV4-1, the J call TRBJ1-4, with 9 nucleotides matching TRBD1. The CDR3 totals 17 residues. CDR1 is MGHRA and CDR2 is YSYEKL in the germline V gene. J was trimmed by 8 bases and V by 2 bases; bases with no gene match: 12. In nucleotides, the CDR3 is TGCGCCAGCAGCCAATATCGGACAGGGGTAGGAGGAGAAAAACTGTTTTTT. This gives the protein CASSQYRTGVGGEKLFF.

The chain combines TRBV30 with TRBJ1-1, with D possibly matching TRBD1 (5 bases). Germline V lookup: CDR1 GTSNPN, CDR2 SVGIG (reference sequence). The length of the CDR3 is 13 residues. Trimming took 2 bases from V and 8 from J, leaving 15 bases between them. The CDR3 loop is CAWSRSGLGEAFF. The CDR3 DNA follows: TGTGCCTGGAGTCGATCAGGGTTGGGAGAAGCTTTCTTT.

The CDR3 spells CASSESGRNEQFF. As DNA, the CDR3 is TGTGCCAGCAGTGAGTCGGGGAGGAATGAGCAGTTCTTC. V is TRBV6-4 and J is TRBJ2-1, with TRBD2 as a possible D gene (6 bases). V was shortened by 3 bases and J by 7 bases, with 10 bases between the two germline ends. The CDR3 is 13 residues long. Germline V lookup: CDR1 MRHNA, CDR2 SNTAGT.

The chain has TRBV11-3 and TRBJ2-7; a weak D match, TRBD1 (5 bases). Germline values: CDR1 SGHNT, CDR2 YENEEA. Trimming cost V 1 base and J 6 bases, with 10 bases left between them. The CDR3 extends over 13 amino acids. CDR3 nucleotides: TGTGCCAGCAGCTTAGGGTCAGGGCTCGAGCAGTACTTC. Its translation: CASSLGSGLEQYF.

V is TRBV6-1 and J is TRBJ2-2, with 12 bases aligning to TRBD2. Trimming cost V 8 bases and J 6 bases; bases outside gene matches: 7. Looked up from germline, CDR1 is MNHNS and CDR2 is SASEGT. The CDR3 contains 15 residues. Here the CDR3 DNA reads TGTGCCAGCCGTTCGGGGACTAGCGGGCCCGGGGAGCTGTTTTTT. Residues: CASRSGTSGPGELFF.

The chain carries TRBV9 and TRBJ2-7, with no clear D. V lost 4 bases and J 0 bases, leaving 14 bases between the germline ends. The CDR3 covers 15 residues. In germline, CDR1 is SGDLS, CDR2 YYNGEE. Here the CDR3 reads CASSPDGPSSYEQYF. The CDR3 nucleotides are TGTGCCAGCAGCCCGGATGGGCCTAGCTCCTACGAGCAGTACTTC.

This chain links TRBV7-7 with TRBJ2-1; TRBD1 agrees at 8 bases. Per the germline V gene, CDR1 is SSHAT and CDR2 is FNYEAQ (reference sequence). The J segment lost 6 bases and the V segment lost 5 bases, leaving 3 bases of the junction unmatched. The CDR3 covers 13 residues. CDR3 nucleotide sequence: TGTGCCAGCAGCGCGGACAGGGTCAATGAGCAGTTCTTC. As protein: CASSADRVNEQFF.

This chain connects TRBV10-3 to TRBJ1-5; no definite D call. CDR3 length: 18 amino acids. V lost 5 bases and J lost 4, with 24 bases in between. From germline, CDR1 is ENHRY and CDR2 SYGVKD. CDR3: CAISPQPIEALNNQPQHF. The CDR3 bases are TGTGCCATCAGTCCGCAACCGATCGAGGCCCTGAATAATCAGCCCCAGCATTTT.

The chain uses TRBV5-1 and TRBJ2-1; 7 bases match TRBD2. Germline lookup yields CDR1 SGHRS and CDR2 YFSETQ. This CDR3 contains 15 residues. V dropped 7 bases and J dropped 2; count of bases not matched to a gene: 9. CDR3 bases: TGCGCCAGCGCCGACGGCGGGGGTACCTACAATGAGCAGTTCTTC. Its translation is CASADGGGTYNEQFF. Together with reference TRBV5-1 and TRBJ2-1, the CDR3 gives the full variable domain: KAGVTQTPRYLIKTRGQQVTLSCSPISGHRSVSWYQQTPGQGLQFLFEYFSETQRNKGNFPGRFSGRQFSNSRSEMNVSTLELGDSALYLCASADGGGTYNEQFFGPGTRLTVL.

A word on this clone: The same CDR3 is also encoded by other DNA sequences in this sample. The chain employs TRBV4-2 and TRBJ2-7; D call uncertain. Germline lookup yields CDR1 LGHNA and CDR2 YNFKEQ. V gave up 1 base and J gave up 2 bases, with 9 bases separating them. The CDR3 is 14 amino acids. The CDR3 loop reads CASSQVTQTYEQYF. The CDR3 DNA is TGTGCCAGCAGCCAAGTGACACAAACCTACGAGCAGTACTTC.

The chain is built from TRBV25-1 and TRBJ2-2; TRBD2 might be the D (5 bases). Germline CDR1 reads MGHDK; CDR2 reads SYGVNS. This CDR3 has 16 residues. V shed 1 base and J shed 3 bases, with 12 bases lying between them. The CDR3 DNA is TGTGCCAGCAGTGAATCTGCGAGGGCAGACACCGGGGAGCTGTTTTTT. Translated, it gives CASSESARADTGELFF.

This rearrangement joins TRBV10-1 to TRBJ1-4; 11 nucleotides agree with TRBD1. In germline, CDR1 is WNHNN, CDR2 SYGVQD (reference sequence). The V segment lost 3 bases and the J segment 7 bases; nucleotides outside the gene matches: 4. The CDR3 is 15 residues long. The CDR3 loop is CASSDGTGGVEKLFF. The CDR3 DNA reads as TGCGCCAGCAGTGACGGGACAGGGGGTGTTGAAAAACTGTTTTTT.

The rearrangement links TRBV5-1 to TRBJ2-7, with D possibly TRBD1 on 6 matching bases. Trimming took 5 bases from V and 2 from J, leaving 17 bases between them. CDR1 SGHRS and CDR2 YFSETQ come from the germline V gene. The CDR3 covers 15 residues. The CDR3 loop is CASSQGQSKAYEQYF. CDR3 bases: TGCGCCAGCAGTCAAGGACAGTCTAAGGCCTACGAGCAGTACTTC.

The J gene is TRBJ2-3, the V gene TRBV2; unclear D gene. This CDR3 region has 15 residues. Germline CDR1 reads SNHLY; CDR2 reads FYNNEI. V was shortened by 5 bases and J by 5 bases, with 17 bases between the two germline ends. The CDR3 here is CASSLNTARLDTQYF. In DNA form, the CDR3 reads TGTGCCAGCAGTCTAAACACCGCGAGGCTAGATACGCAGTATTTT.

This clone was observed a handful of times. This chain links TRBV11-2 with TRBJ1-1; D uncertain. There are 13 residues in the CDR3. Germline CDR1 reads SGHAT; CDR2 reads FQNNGV. Between the trimmed V and J ends, which lost 5 bases and 4 bases, there was a span of 11 bases. The CDR3 DNA reads TGTGCCAGCAGCCGTGAGAGGATCACTGAAGCTTTCTTT. This translates into CASSRERITEAFF.

This chain connects TRBV9 to TRBJ2-3, with TRBD1 matching over 9 bases. After removal of 3 bases from V and 3 bases from J, the junction contained 14 bases not matched to a gene. The CDR3 length is 18 residues. Germline CDR1 and CDR2: SGDLS and YYNGEE. The CDR3 nucleotides read TGTGCCAGCAGCGCCTCCACCAACAGGGGGCTGTTGACAGATACGCAGTATTTT. Its translation: CASSASTNRGLLTDTQYF.

The chain employs TRBV5-1 and TRBJ1-2; no clear D gene. The CDR3 has 13 residues. Trimming took 4 bases from V and 0 from J, leaving 7 bases between them. Germline loops: CDR1 SGHRS, CDR2 YFSETQ. CDR3 sequence (DNA): TGCGCCAGCAGCCGAACTCCTAACTATGGCTACACCTTC. This sequence encodes CASSRTPNYGYTF.

The gene calls are TRBV5-1 and TRBJ2-2; either TRBD1 or TRBD2 may supply D (5 bases each). V was shortened by 1 base and J by 6 bases, with 16 bases between the two germline ends. The CDR3 is 16 amino acids. Germline V gives CDR1 SGHRS, CDR2 YFSETQ. CDR3: CASSLTGLDRAGELFF. As DNA, the CDR3 is TGCGCCAGCAGCTTGACGGGGCTAGATCGGGCCGGGGAGCTGTTTTTT.

The gene calls are TRBV28 and TRBJ1-2, with 7 bases aligning to TRBD1. The trim removed 6 bases at V and 1 base at J, leaving 2 bases unmatched. The CDR3 is 13 amino acids. Germline V gives CDR1 MDHEN, CDR2 SYDVKM. In DNA, the CDR3 is TGTGCCAGCAGCCCAGGGGGTAACTATGGCTACACCTTC. It translates to CASSPGGNYGYTF.

This chain uses TRBV30 with TRBJ1-1; D is ambiguous. The length of the CDR3 is 14 residues. Germline V lookup: CDR1 GTSNPN, CDR2 SVGIG (reference sequence). Trimming took 0 bases from V and 2 from J, leaving 10 bases between them. CDR3 amino acids: CAWSVLTVNTEAFF. The DNA of the CDR3 is TGTGCCTGGAGTGTACTGACGGTTAACACTGAAGCTTTCTTT.

The chain has TRBV7-2 and TRBJ2-2, with D unresolved. The CDR3 length is 13 residues. The V gene's germline CDR1 is SGHTA and CDR2 FQGNSA. Trimming pared 5 bases from V and 7 bases from J, leaving 11 bases between. The CDR3 DNA is TGTGCCAGCAGCCAAGGGTGGGTCGGGGAGCTGTTTTTT. Its protein is CASSQGWVGELFF. Full variable domain (outside the CDR3, taken from reference TRBV7-2 and TRBJ2-2): GAGVSQSPSNKVTEKGKDVELRCDPISGHTALYWYRQSLGQGLEFLIYFQGNSAPDKSGLPSDRFSAERTGGSVSTLTIQRTQQEDSAVYLCASSQGWVGELFFGEGSRLTVL.